One sample yielded the 27 T cell receptor beta chains listed below, sequenced in a study of PD-1 blockade in classical Hodgkin lymphoma. In every patient, relapse followed autologous stem cell transplantation, while exposure to brentuximab vedotin differed. Using immunoSEQ multiplex PCR, the repertoire was profiled, and TCRdb retains in-frame clones only, with some absent. Counted here are about 98,000 clones, over 85% occurring once; the ten biggest clones make up less than 3.5%. The source material was peripheral blood mononuclear cells (PBMCs), sampled at baseline. These TCRs come from a human donor with classical Hodgkin lymphoma.

V is TRBV11-1 and J is TRBJ1-2; D possibly corresponds to TRBD1 (6 bases). This CDR3 contains 16 residues. Germline V gene sequence: CDR1 SGHAT, CDR2 FQDESV (reference sequence). The germline V and J ends were trimmed by 2 bases and 3 bases, with 16 bases remaining between them. CDR3 nucleotides: TGTGCCAGCAGCTTAACAGGGACACCTGGCGACTATGGCTACACCTTC. The encoded protein is CASSLTGTPGDYGYTF.

This clone appeared a single time. J is TRBJ1-2 and V is TRBV4-2; 7 bases line up with TRBD1. Trimming at V came to 4 bases and at J to 4 bases, leaving 6 bases not matched to a gene. This CDR3 is 14 amino acids long. Germline loops: CDR1 LGHNA, CDR2 YNFKEQ. The CDR3 DNA reads as TGTGCCAGCAGCCCCACAGGGGAGGCCTATGGCTACACCTTC. Protein product: CASSPTGEAYGYTF.

The genes are TRBV28 and TRBJ1-1, with D maybe TRBD1 (6 bases). Trimming shortened V by 3 bases and J by 6 bases, and 11 bases separated the two germline ends. The germline V gene has CDR1 MDHEN and CDR2 SYDVKM. CDR3 length: 13 amino acids. CDR3 DNA: TGTGCCAGCAGTTTCACAGGGTCGGCTGAAGCTTTCTTT. Protein sequence: CASSFTGSAEAFF.

This chain connects TRBV10-2 to TRBJ2-5; 8 positions agree with TRBD2. V was pared by 5 bases and J by 5 bases, with 7 bases of the junction left unmatched. Germline CDR1 and CDR2: WSHSY and SAAADI. CDR3 length: 14 amino acids. The DNA for the CDR3 is TGCGCCAGCAGTAGCGGGGGTGTGAGGGAGACCCAGTACTTC. This encodes CASSSGGVRETQYF.

The chain carries TRBV19 and TRBJ2-3, with a weak D call TRBD2 (5 bases). The germline V and J ends were trimmed by 6 bases and 4 bases, with 17 bases remaining between them. The CDR3 loop spans 15 amino acids. CDR1 is LNHDA, CDR2 SQIVND, per germline (reference sequence). CDR3: CASRSASGGADTQYF. For the CDR3, the DNA is TGTGCCAGTAGGAGCGCGTCTGGAGGAGCAGATACGCAGTATTTT.

The chain is built from TRBV13 and TRBJ2-7, with 8 nucleotides matching TRBD1. Unmatched junction bases numbered 1, after V lost 6 bases and J lost 3 bases. The CDR3 runs to 12 residues. Per the germline V gene, CDR1 is PRHDT and CDR2 is FYEKMQ (reference sequence). In DNA, the CDR3 is TGTGCCAGCAGTGACAGGGGCTACGAGCAGTACTTC. As protein: CASSDRGYEQYF.

The chain joins TRBV27 to TRBJ2-7; D possibly matches TRBD1 or TRBD2 (5 bases each). Trimming pared 3 bases from V and 0 bases from J, leaving 6 bases between. This CDR3 is 13 amino acids long. Germline assignment: CDR1 MNHEY and CDR2 SMNVEV (reference sequence). The CDR3 spells CASSFGTSYEQYF. CDR3 nucleotides: TGTGCCAGCAGTTTCGGGACCTCCTACGAGCAGTACTTC.

This clone appeared once. The V and J genes are TRBV11-2 and TRBJ2-7; possible D gene TRBD2, 6 bases. CDR1 is SGHAT and CDR2 is FQNNGV in the germline V gene. The length of the CDR3 is 15 residues. The V and J ends lost 5 bases and 0 bases respectively, with 14 bases between them. DNA for the CDR3: TGTGCCAGCAGCCCCACTAGCCTAGGCTCCTACGAGCAGTACTTC. Encoded protein: CASSPTSLGSYEQYF.

The chain is built from TRBV30 and TRBJ2-7; 8 bases match TRBD1. The V gene end was trimmed by 4 bases and the J gene end by 3 bases; junction bases not matched to a gene: 5. This CDR3 contains 13 residues. CDR1 and CDR2 from the germline V gene are GTSNPN and SVGIG (reference sequence). The CDR3 DNA is TGTGCCTGGACAAGACAGGGGCTCTACGAGCAGTACTTC. Translating gives CAWTRQGLYEQYF.

The gene calls are TRBV6-5 and TRBJ1-4; 8 bases line up with TRBD1. Germline trimming cut 4 bases from V and 3 bases from J; bases unmatched to any gene: 7. The CDR3 loop spans 16 amino acids. Germline V gene data show CDR1 as MNHEY and CDR2 as SVGAGI. The CDR3 DNA reads TGTGCCAGCAGTTCACGACAGGGGTGGCCTAATGAAAAACTGTTTTTT. This sequence encodes CASSSRQGWPNEKLFF.

About this clone: The junction does not match germline at one end; this may be a read error. J is TRBJ2-1 and V is TRBV27; D call uncertain. This CDR3 region has 15 residues. Per germline, CDR1 MNHEY and CDR2 SMNVEV (reference sequence). The DNA for the CDR3 is TGTGCCAGCAGTTTATCCTTCGGGTCCTTCAATGAGCAGTTCTTC. Encoded protein: CASSLSFGSFNEQFF.

The rearrangement joins TRBV28 to TRBJ2-1, with TRBD2 identical over 11 bases. Unmatched junction bases numbered 5, after V lost 8 bases and J lost 2 bases. The V gene's germline CDR1 is MDHEN and CDR2 SYDVKM. This CDR3 spans 15 amino acids. In nucleotides, the CDR3 is TGTGCCAGCCAGACTAGCGGGATACCCTACAATGAGCAGTTCTTC. This codes for CASQTSGIPYNEQFF.

This chain joins TRBV30 and TRBJ1-5; unclear D gene. Between the trimmed V and J ends, which lost 0 bases and 5 bases, there was a span of 8 bases. CDR3 length: 13 residues. Germline V gene lookup returns CDR1 GTSNPN and CDR2 SVGIG (reference sequence). The CDR3 bases are TGTGCCTGGAGTGTCGGTACCGATCAGCCCCAGCATTTT. Translation gives CAWSVGTDQPQHF.

The CDR3 loop is CASGLGPTYEQYF. CDR3 nucleotide sequence: TGTGCTAGTGGTTTGGGACCAACCTACGAGCAGTACTTC. The chain uses TRBV12-5 and TRBJ2-7; D is unresolved. V was shortened by 1 base and J by 2 bases, with 6 bases between the two germline ends. This CDR3 has 13 amino acids. CDR1 is LGHNT and CDR2 is FRNRAP in the germline V gene.

The chain carries TRBV2 and TRBJ2-7, with 9 bases identical to TRBD2. V trimming: 6 bases; J trimming: 6 bases; junction bases outside the gene matches: 12. The CDR3 is 15 residues long. CDR1 is SNHLY, CDR2 FYNNEI, per germline. This chain's CDR3 is CASRVAVAGVSEQYF. The CDR3 DNA sequence: TGTGCCAGCAGGGTGGCGGTAGCGGGAGTCTCCGAGCAGTACTTC.

The table lists this clone with a count of one. The chain joins TRBV28 to TRBJ2-5, with 8 bases matching TRBD2. This CDR3 comprises 16 residues. Germline CDR1 and CDR2: MDHEN and SYDVKM. V was pared by 6 bases and J by 1 base, with 10 bases of the junction left unmatched. CDR3 residues: CASSPWREALQETQYF. CDR3 DNA: TGTGCCAGCAGCCCGTGGCGGGAGGCCCTCCAAGAGACCCAGTACTTC.

The chain uses TRBV6-5 and TRBJ2-5; tentatively, D is TRBD2 (6 bases). Germline V gene sequence: CDR1 MNHEY, CDR2 SVGAGI. V shed 3 bases and J shed 7 bases, with 9 bases lying between them. The CDR3 runs 12 residues. CDR3 residues: CASSYDSGTQYF. CDR3 nucleotides: TGTGCCAGCAGTTATGATAGCGGGACCCAGTACTTC.

V is TRBV19 and J is TRBJ2-3; 8 positions agree with TRBD1. Germline CDR1 is LNHDA and CDR2 is SQIVND (reference sequence). CDR3 length: 14 amino acids. Germline trimming cut 11 bases from V and 2 bases from J; bases unmatched to any gene: 9. CDR3 in amino acids: CAATRGQDTDTQYF. For the CDR3, the DNA is TGTGCCGCCACGAGGGGACAGGACACAGATACGCAGTATTTT.

With regard to this clone: Other DNA sequences of this sample code for an identical CDR3. J is TRBJ1-1 and V is TRBV30; 7 nucleotides align to TRBD1. The CDR3 covers 12 residues. CDR1 GTSNPN and CDR2 SVGIG come from the germline V gene (reference sequence). With 2 bases clipped from V and 6 bases from J, the junction kept 3 bases outside the gene matches. The CDR3 loop reads CAWSPQGSEAFF. The DNA of the CDR3 is TGTGCCTGGAGTCCACAGGGGTCTGAAGCTTTCTTT.

DNA for the CDR3: TGTGCCAGCTCACCAGTCAGGACTAATACAGATACGCAGTATTTT. Translation gives CASSPVRTNTDTQYF. The rearrangement joins TRBV18 to TRBJ2-3, with a tentative D call TRBD2 (6 bases). V was clipped by 2 bases and J by 3 bases, with 12 bases between them. Germline V gene data show CDR1 as KGHSH and CDR2 as LQKENI. This CDR3 is 15 amino acids long.

The chain has TRBV5-1 and TRBJ2-3; no reliable D call. Per germline, CDR1 SGHRS and CDR2 YFSETQ. This CDR3 contains 18 residues. Trimming cost V 0 bases and J 1 base, with 18 bases left between them. The CDR3 sequence is CASSLGKAYPTGTDTQYF. The CDR3 bases are TGCGCCAGCAGCTTGGGTAAGGCGTACCCTACCGGCACAGATACGCAGTATTTT.

The chain recombines TRBV5-1 with TRBJ2-1, with unresolved D. The CDR3 spans 16 residues. The V gene's germline CDR1 is SGHRS and CDR2 YFSETQ. The V gene lost 1 base and the J gene lost 1 base, with 12 bases spanning the gap. The CDR3 DNA is TGCGCCAGCAGCTTGAAAGTCAGCCAATCCTACAATGAGCAGTTCTTC. Residues: CASSLKVSQSYNEQFF.

The gene calls are TRBV18 and TRBJ2-7; tentatively, D is TRBD1 (5 bases). The CDR3 sequence is 13 residues long. Germline loops: CDR1 KGHSH, CDR2 LQKENI. V shed 2 bases and J shed 4 bases, with 9 bases lying between them. CDR3 coding DNA: TGTGCCAGCTCACCAGAGACAGAGTACGAGCAGTACTTC. Translation: CASSPETEYEQYF.

The chain carries TRBV4-2 and TRBJ2-7; TRBD2 might be the D (5 bases). The ends were cut back, 1 base at V and 0 bases at J, with 7 bases in the middle. Germline CDR1 LGHNA, CDR2 YNFKEQ. This CDR3 spans 14 amino acids. The CDR3 DNA reads as TGTGCCAGCAGCCAAGTGAGGGTCTCCTACGAGCAGTACTTC. This codes for CASSQVRVSYEQYF.

The chain couples TRBV6-1 to TRBJ2-2; no reliable D call. V dropped 2 bases and J dropped 3 bases, with 4 bases sitting between them. CDR1 MNHNS and CDR2 SASEGT come from the germline V gene. The CDR3 has 13 residues. The CDR3: CASSEKHTGELFF. CDR3 sequence (DNA): TGTGCCAGCAGTGAAAAACACACCGGGGAGCTGTTTTTT.

This chain joins TRBV28 and TRBJ1-1, with 10 bases identical to TRBD1. CDR1 and CDR2 from the germline V gene are MDHEN and SYDVKM. The CDR3 loop spans 16 amino acids. V gave up 2 bases and J gave up 0 bases; unmatched junction bases: 3. CDR3 region: CASSLGGTGVNTEAFF. The CDR3 DNA reads as TGTGCCAGCAGTTTAGGGGGGACAGGGGTGAACACTGAAGCTTTCTTT.

This clone was picked up one time. The rearrangement uses TRBV30 and TRBJ2-5, with 7 nucleotides matching TRBD1. The germline V gene has CDR1 GTSNPN and CDR2 SVGIG (reference sequence). The CDR3 contains 13 residues. J lost 5 bases, V lost 2 bases, and 5 bases had no gene match. As DNA, the CDR3 is TGTGCCTGGAGTAAGGGGGCGCCGGAGACCCAGTACTTC. This encodes CAWSKGAPETQYF.